The clone carrying this T cell receptor (beta chain) came up a few times. The entry originates in a study of T cell changes during pregnancy in multiple sclerosis. Profiling relied on immunoSEQ multiplex PCR, and the TCRdb table lists in-frame clones only, not all of them. Here the sample spans about 22,000 clones, roughly 92% being singletons. The CDR3 is 13 amino acids. V lost 5 bases and J lost 14; bases outside the gene matches: 14. Germline CDR1 and CDR2: SEHNR and FQNEAQ (reference sequence). The sequenced sample was CD4+ T cells from peripheral blood mononuclear cells, obtained after pregnancy. The chain carries TRBV7-9 and TRBJ2-5; 7 nucleotides match TRBD1. The clonotype was recovered from a female donor in good health, enrolled as a control in a pregnancy study. The CDR3 spells CASSPLSSTGSYF. CDR3 nucleotides: TGTGCCAGCAGCCCCCTTTCGTCGACAGGGTCTTACTTC.